The text below deals with one TCR beta chain. In the original processing: Scientists estimated how many nucleated cells there were by amplifying reference gene primers. Sequencing used immunoSEQ multiplex PCR; TCRdb keeps in-frame clones, though not all of them. D and trimming come from the DNA, and the V and J calls and clone size come from that table. The sample has about 330,000 clones; roughly 84% are singletons. The CDR3 runs 15 residues. From germline, CDR1 is MNHEY and CDR2 SVGAGI. V dropped 2 bases and J dropped 5 bases, with 13 bases sitting between them. This sample stems from a study of blood T cell repertoires in COVID-19. Participants were aged about 18 to 95 years, lived in 24 US areas, and enrolled virtually. Grouping used clinical history reported by participants in a survey and questionnaire.

The clonotype comes from a woman aged 25-40 years who had recovered from COVID-19. Sequencing was carried out using PBMCs or T cells enriched from blood (not recorded which). This rearrangement joins TRBV6-5 to TRBJ2-1; D is possibly TRBD2 (6 bases). This CDR3 is CASSYVEGRNNEQFF. For the CDR3, the DNA is TGTGCCAGCAGTTACGTGGAGGGCCGGAACAATGAGCAGTTCTTC.